This T cell receptor (beta chain) was recorded in a study of blood T cell repertoires in COVID-19 (dated by TCRdb to about 2020). Regarding the study in general: Samples covering the acute and convalescent phases of COVID-19 were provided by collaborators in the United States, Italy and Spain. HLA class I and class II types, where available, came from metadata supplied by the sample provider rather than from assay-based typing. The material from the prospective study consisted of cDNA or gDNA derived from T cells, B-cell-depleted T cells, or PBMCs. Deeply sampled blood TCRbeta repertoires from subjects exposed to, actively infected with, or recovered from COVID-19 were included in the dataset. Samples came from the ongoing ImmuneRACE study (first 160 participants) plus 1,254 subjects from 6 global collaborators. The repertoires were released in a freely available public database intended as a resource for research on the immune response to SARS-CoV-2. Sample metadata almost always included a de-identified subject ID, COVID-19 status, age in years and sex.

Unmatched junction bases come to 3, with V trimmed by 3 bases and J by 6 bases. Counted from cysteine to phenylalanine, this CDR3 has 15 amino acids. The read is trimmed to its CDR3 DNA, 45 bases read in frame from base 1. The germline V gene (reference sequence) specifies LNHDA as CDR1 and SQIVND as CDR2. On this clone itself: Its antigen specificity is not known. Per-base qualities were not stored, and no clone one base away is much larger.

Samples from volunteer blood donors who had recovered from COVID-19 were contributed by a second Seattle source. Collaborating institutions collected whole blood in K2EDTA tubes following their own protocols. Collaborator samples were shipped for TCRbeta analysis as frozen whole blood, isolated PBMCs, or DNA extracted from either sample type. The immunoSEQ Assay, a bias-controlled multiplex PCR, was used to amplify TCRbeta CDR3 regions from genomic DNA. The source study handled its data this way. Within the assay, amplification of reference gene primers was used to estimate how many nucleated cells each sample contained. Sequence reads were collapsed and filtered to measure the absolute abundance of every unique TCRbeta CDR3 rearrangement. For each sample, productive Simpson clonality was calculated by taking the square root of Simpson's diversity index across productive rearrangements. TCRdb obtained this table from immuneACCESS and retained in-frame rearrangements with V and J assigned. These tables miss some clones; where compared with another copy, unresolved V genes account for less than half of the shortfall, and the remainder is unexplained. The DNA gave D and trimming, while V, J and clone size come from that table. This sample is represented by about 220,000 clones; about four fifths of them were singletons. The ten largest clones represent over 2.5% of the sample.

The research as a whole found: Clinical and demographic metadata were provided uncurated, with the amount varying by source and participant.

This clonotype originated in a woman aged 25 to 39 who had recovered from COVID-19. Sequencing input: peripheral blood. This sequence uses TRBV19 and TRBJ2-1; 12 junctional bases match TRBD2. The CDR3 reads as follows: CASSMGLAGGNEQFF. The DNA sequence is TGTGCCAGTAGTATGGGACTAGCGGGTGGCAATGAGCAGTTCTTC.